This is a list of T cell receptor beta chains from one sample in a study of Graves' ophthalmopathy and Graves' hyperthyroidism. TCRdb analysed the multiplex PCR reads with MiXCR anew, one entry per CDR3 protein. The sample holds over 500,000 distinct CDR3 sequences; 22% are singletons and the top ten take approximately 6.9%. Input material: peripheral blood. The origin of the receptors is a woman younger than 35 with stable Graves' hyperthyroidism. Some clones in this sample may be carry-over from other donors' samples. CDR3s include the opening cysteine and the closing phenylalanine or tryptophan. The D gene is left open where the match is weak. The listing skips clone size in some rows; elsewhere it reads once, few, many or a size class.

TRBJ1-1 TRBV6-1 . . CASTKTRNTEAFF TGTGCCAGCACCAAGACTCGGAACACTGAAGCTTTCTTT
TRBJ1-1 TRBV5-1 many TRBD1 CASSWGQTQNTEAFF TGCGCCAGCAGCTGGGGACAGACCCAGAACACTGAAGCTTTCTTT
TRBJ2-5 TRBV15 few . CATSRDGGSSRETQYF TGTGCCACCAGCAGAGATGGCGGCAGTAGTCGGGAGACCCAGTACTTC
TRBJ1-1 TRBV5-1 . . CASSLAIGGNTEAFF TGCGCCAGCAGCTTGGCCATCGGGGGCAACACTGAAGCTTTCTTT
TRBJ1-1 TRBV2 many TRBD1 CASRRPTGLNTEAFF TGTGCCAGCAGACGCCCGACAGGGTTGAACACTGAAGCTTTCTTT
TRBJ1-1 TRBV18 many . CASSPLGLGTEAFF TGTGCCAGCTCACCACTAGGGCTGGGCACTGAAGCTTTCTTT
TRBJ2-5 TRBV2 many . CASRDYQVETQYF TGTGCCAGCAGAGACTACCAGGTTGAGACCCAGTACTTC
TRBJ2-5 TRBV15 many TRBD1 CATSPRDREETQYF TGTGCCACCAGCCCTCGGGACAGGGAAGAGACCCAGTACTTC
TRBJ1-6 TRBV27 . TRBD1 CASSFKGQGNSPLHF TGTGCCAGCAGTTTTAAGGGACAGGGTAATTCACCCCTCCACTTT
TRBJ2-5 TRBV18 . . CASSPPNAAQETQYF TGTGCCAGCTCACCACCGAACGCAGCCCAAGAGACCCAGTACTTC
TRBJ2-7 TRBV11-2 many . CASSLSGGPLEQYF TGTGCCAGCAGCTTAAGTGGAGGACCCTTGGAGCAGTACTTC
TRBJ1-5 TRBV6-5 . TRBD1 CASRAQGGIGNQPQHF TGTGCCAGCAGGGCACAGGGGGGAATAGGCAATCAGCCCCAGCATTTT
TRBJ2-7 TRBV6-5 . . CASSYTQGYEQYF TGTGCCAGCAGTTACACGCAGGGCTACGAGCAGTACTTC
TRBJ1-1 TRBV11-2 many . CASSAGRTTEAFF TGTGCCAGCAGCGCCGGCAGGACCACTGAAGCTTTCTTT
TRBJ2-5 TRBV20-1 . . CSASLTGSQETQYF TGCAGTGCTAGCCTAACAGGGTCCCAAGAGACCCAGTACTTC
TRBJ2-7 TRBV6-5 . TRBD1 CASSSSDRAYEQYF TGTGCCAGCAGTTCCTCGGACAGGGCCTACGAGCAGTACTTC
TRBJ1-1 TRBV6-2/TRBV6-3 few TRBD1 CASQRRGGQGGARRTEAFF TGTGCCAGCCAAAGGAGGGGGGGGCAGGGGGGCGCCCGAAGGACTGAAGCTTTCTTT
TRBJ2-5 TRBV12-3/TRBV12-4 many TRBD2 CASSSGGEWETQYF TGTGCCAGCAGCTCTGGGGGGGAGTGGGAGACCCAGTACTTC
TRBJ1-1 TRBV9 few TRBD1 CASSYGTGQREAFF TGTGCCAGCAGCTACGGGACAGGGCAAAGAGAAGCTTTCTTT
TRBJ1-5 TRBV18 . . CASSVTGVGNQPQHF TGTGCCAGCTCTGTTACAGGCGTCGGCAATCAGCCCCAGCATTTT
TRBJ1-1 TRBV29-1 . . CSGGHLNTEAFF TGCAGCGGGGGACATTTGAACACTGAAGCTTTCTTT
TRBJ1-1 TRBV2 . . CASSLDIYTEAFF TGTGCCAGCAGTCTCGACATCTACACTGAAGCTTTCTTT
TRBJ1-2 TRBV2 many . CASLSRLANYGYTF TGTGCCAGCCTCAGTCGACTAGCTAACTATGGCTACACCTTC
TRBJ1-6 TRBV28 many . CASSLGTRGGSYNSPLHF TGTGCCAGCAGTTTAGGTACCCGTGGGGGGTCCTATAATTCACCCCTCCACTTT
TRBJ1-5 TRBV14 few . CASSQTQNQPQHF TGTGCCAGCAGCCAAACGCAAAATCAGCCCCAGCATTTT
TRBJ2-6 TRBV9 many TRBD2 CASSASMTSGGTGANVLTF TGTGCCAGCAGCGCCTCCATGACTAGCGGGGGAACTGGGGCCAACGTCCTGACTTTC
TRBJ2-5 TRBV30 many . CAWTSRRGETQYF TGTGCCTGGACAAGTAGGAGGGGAGAGACCCAGTACTTC
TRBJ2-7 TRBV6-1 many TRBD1 CASSAGTGIYEQYF TGTGCCAGCAGTGCCGGGACAGGGATCTACGAGCAGTACTTC